One TCR beta chain is described in this entry. Per the germline V gene, CDR1 is KGHSH and CDR2 is LQKENI. The V gene lost 5 bases and the J gene lost 1 base, with 7 bases spanning the gap. The length of the CDR3 is 13 residues. This sample was included in a study of OX40 agonist ivuxolimab in advanced cancers. TCRdb keeps only in-frame clones here, not all; method: immunoSEQ multiplex PCR. The table shows tens of thousands of clones, with 80% to 95% occurring only once. The receptor comes from an adult with an advanced solid tumor such as melanoma, head and neck, liver or kidney cancer. The rearrangement uses TRBV18 and TRBJ2-3; D gene ambiguous. The specimen was CD4+ or CD8+ T cells sorted from blood, collected in a trial of the OX40 agonist ivuxolimab. This CDR3 reads CASSSYGTDTQYF. In DNA form, the CDR3 reads TGTGCCAGCTCATCCTATGGCACAGATACGCAGTATTTT.